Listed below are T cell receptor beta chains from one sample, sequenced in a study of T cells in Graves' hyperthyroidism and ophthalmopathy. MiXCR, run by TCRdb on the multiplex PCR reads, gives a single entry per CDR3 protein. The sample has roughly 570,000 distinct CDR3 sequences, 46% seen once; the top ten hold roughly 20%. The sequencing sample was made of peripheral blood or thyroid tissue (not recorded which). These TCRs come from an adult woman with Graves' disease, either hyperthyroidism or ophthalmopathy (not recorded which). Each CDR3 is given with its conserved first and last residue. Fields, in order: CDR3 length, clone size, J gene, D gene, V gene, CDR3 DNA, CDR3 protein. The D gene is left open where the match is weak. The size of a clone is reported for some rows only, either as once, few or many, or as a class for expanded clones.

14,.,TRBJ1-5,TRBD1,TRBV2,TGTGCTAGAGTCGGGACAGTTAGCAATCAGCCCCAGCATTTT,CARVGTVSNQPQHF
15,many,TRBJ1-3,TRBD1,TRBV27,TGTGCCAGCAGTTTGGGGGACAGGGTATTCTACACCATATATTTT,CASSLGDRVFYTIYF
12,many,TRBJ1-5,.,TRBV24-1,TGTGCCACCAAAGGTGTTGGTCAGCCCCAGCATTTT,CATKGVGQPQHF
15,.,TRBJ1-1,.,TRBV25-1,TGTGCCAGCCGTGAGGGAAAAGACATGAACACTGAAGCTTTCTTT,CASREGKDMNTEAFF
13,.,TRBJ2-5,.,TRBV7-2,TGTGCCAGCAGCTTGATGGGGTGGGAGGCCCAGTACTTC,CASSLMGWEAQYF
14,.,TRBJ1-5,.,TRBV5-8,TGTGCTAGAGATCGTCGGGGAGGCAATCAGCCCCAGCATTTT,CARDRRGGNQPQHF
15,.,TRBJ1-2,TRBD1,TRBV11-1,TGTGCCAGCAGCTACCGTTCAGGGGGCGGCTATGGCTACACCTTC,CASSYRSGGGYGYTF
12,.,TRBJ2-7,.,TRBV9,TGTGCCAGCAGTTGGCGAGTAGAAGAGCAGTACTTC,CASSWRVEEQYF
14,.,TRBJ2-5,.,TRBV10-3,TGTGCCATCAGTGAGTTGGAGGGGTTGGAGACCCAGTACTTC,CAISELEGLETQYF
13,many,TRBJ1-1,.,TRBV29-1,TGCAGCGCCTGGACACGAATGAACACTGAAGCTTTCTTT,CSAWTRMNTEAFF
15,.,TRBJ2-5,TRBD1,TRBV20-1,TGCAGTGCTAGAGGGGACAGGGGAGGCCAAGAGACCCAGTACTTC,CSARGDRGGQETQYF
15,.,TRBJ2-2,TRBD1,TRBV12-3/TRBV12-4,TGTGCCAGCAGTCAGGACAGGGCGTTCACCGGGGAGCTGTTTTTT,CASSQDRAFTGELFF